This T cell receptor (beta chain) was recorded in a study of radiation and T cells in renal cell carcinoma. The CDR3 is 13 amino acids. Germline V gene sequence: CDR1 SEHNR, CDR2 FQNEAQ (reference sequence). V was clipped by 3 bases and J by 4 bases, with 9 bases between them. As to time point: blood 4 weeks post-SBRT, at nephrectomy. The treatment here: 15 Gy SBRT to primary tumor, nephrectomy 4 weeks later. The protocol was immunoSEQ multiplex PCR, while the TCRdb copy is restricted to in-frame clones and leaves out a portion. The sample consists of about 83,000 clones, roughly 83% of them appearing once.

The rearrangement joins TRBV7-9 to TRBJ2-5; a weak D match, TRBD2 (6 bases). The TCR was taken from a woman aged 55-75 years with renal cell carcinoma. Here the sequenced sample was blood, taken from a patient whose treatment included radiotherapy and nephrectomy. CDR3 region: CASSLGTLETQYF. CDR3 DNA: TGTGCCAGCAGCTTGGGGACTTTAGAGACCCAGTACTTC.